This is a list of T cell receptor beta chains from one sample in a study of vaccination effects on CD4 cells after COVID-19. For these receptors, no antigen is known. Profiled with immunoSEQ multiplex PCR; TCRdb holds only in-frame clones, not every one. This table holds about 34,000 clones, roughly four fifths found once. This sample comprised CD4+ T cells from PBMCs cultured without peptide, obtained after COVID-19 vaccination. The receptors here all came from a human donor who had a prior SARS-CoV-2 infection. Both conserved end residues are part of each CDR3. D genes are given only for firm matches. Only part of the rows carry a size: once, few, many, or a class if the clone is expanded.

D gene	CDR3 length	V gene	J gene	clone size	CDR3 protein	CDR3 DNA
-	14	TRBV30	TRBJ2-3	few	CAWRDRGITDTQYF	TGTGCCTGGAGGGACCGGGGAATCACAGATACGCAGTATTTT
TRBD1	13	TRBV3-1/TRBV3-2	TRBJ2-7	few	CASRRQGSYEQYF	TGTGCCAGCAGAAGACAGGGATCCTACGAGCAGTACTTC
TRBD2	15	TRBV5-5	TRBJ2-7	-	CASSLRSSGVDEQYF	TGTGCCAGCAGCCTGAGGTCTAGCGGGGTCGACGAGCAGTACTTC
-	15	TRBV7-2	TRBJ2-7	-	CASSLAGTRSYEQYF	TGTGCCAGCAGCTTGGCCGGGACTCGATCCTACGAGCAGTACTTC
TRBD2	16	TRBV11-3	TRBJ2-1	once	CASSRYLAVSYNEQFF	TGTGCCAGCAGCCGTTATCTAGCGGTCTCCTACAATGAGCAGTTCTTC
-	11	TRBV2	TRBJ2-1	-	CASSEQAEQFF	TGTGCCAGCAGTGAGCAGGCTGAGCAGTTCTTC
TRBD1	15	TRBV18	TRBJ1-5	-	CASSPPGGGNQPQHF	TGTGCCAGCTCACCGCCAGGGGGAGGCAATCAGCCCCAGCATTTT
TRBD2	15	TRBV19	TRBJ2-1	-	CASTGGRGQWNEQFF	TGTGCCAGTACGGGCGGGAGAGGCCAATGGAATGAGCAGTTCTTC
-	13	TRBV2	TRBJ2-7	-	CASSDPGLYEQYF	TGTGCCAGCAGTGATCCGGGACTCTACGAGCAGTACTTC
TRBD2	14	TRBV4-1	TRBJ2-5	few	CASSAGGLQETQYF	TGCGCCAGCAGCGCGGGGGGTTTACAAGAGACCCAGTACTTC
TRBD1	18	TRBV7-2	TRBJ1-1	-	CASSPGTGRGGMNTEAFF	TGTGCCAGCAGCCCAGGGACAGGGAGGGGTGGAATGAACACTGAAGCTTTCTTT
TRBD2	14	TRBV7-9	TRBJ2-2	-	CASSPGLAAGELFF	TGTGCCAGCAGCCCTGGACTAGCGGCCGGGGAGCTGTTTTTT
TRBD2	16	TRBV9	TRBJ2-4	once	CASSVEAGLAKNIQYF	TGTGCCAGCAGCGTTGAAGCGGGATTAGCCAAAAACATTCAGTACTTC
-	15	TRBV5-4	TRBJ2-1	-	CASSTTTLASNEQFF	TGTGCCAGCAGCACCACGACCCTAGCGAGCAATGAGCAGTTCTTC
-	13	TRBV11-3	TRBJ2-1	-	CASSLGPLNEQFF	TGTGCCAGCAGCTTAGGCCCCCTCAATGAGCAGTTCTTC
-	11	TRBV27	TRBJ1-1	-	CASSWPGNVLF	TGTGCCAGCAGTTGGCCCGGCAATGTGCTCTTT
-	15	TRBV18	TRBJ2-5	-	CASSPPSRFRETQYF	TGTGCCAGCTCACCACCTTCGAGGTTTCGGGAGACCCAGTACTTC
-	11	TRBV20-1	TRBJ1-2	-	CSARRGYGYTF	TGCAGTGCCCGACGAGGCTATGGCTACACCTTC
TRBD1	13	TRBV5-1	TRBJ2-7	-	CASSLGQGARQYF	TGCGCCAGCAGCTTGGGACAGGGGGCCAGGCAGTACTTC
TRBD1	14	TRBV4-2	TRBJ2-7	few	CASSIQGVSYEQYF	TGTGCCAGCAGCATCCAGGGGGTCTCCTACGAGCAGTACTTC